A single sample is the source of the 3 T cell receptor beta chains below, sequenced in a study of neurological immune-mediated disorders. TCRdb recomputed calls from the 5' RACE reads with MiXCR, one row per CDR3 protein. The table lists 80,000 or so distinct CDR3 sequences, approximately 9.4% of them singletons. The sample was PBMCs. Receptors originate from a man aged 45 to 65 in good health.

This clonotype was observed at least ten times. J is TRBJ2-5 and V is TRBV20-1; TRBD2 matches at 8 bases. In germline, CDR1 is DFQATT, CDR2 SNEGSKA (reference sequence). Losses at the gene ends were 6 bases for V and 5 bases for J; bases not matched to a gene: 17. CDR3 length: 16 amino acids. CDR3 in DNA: TGCAGTGCCGCCCTCGGAACGGGAGGGTCATGGGAGACCCAGTACTTC. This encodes CSAALGTGGSWETQYF.

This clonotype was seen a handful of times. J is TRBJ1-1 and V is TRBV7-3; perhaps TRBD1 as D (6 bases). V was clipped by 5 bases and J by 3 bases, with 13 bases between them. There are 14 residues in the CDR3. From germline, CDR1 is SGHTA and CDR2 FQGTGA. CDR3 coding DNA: TGTGCCAGCAGCCGAGGGGGGGAGGACACTGAAGCTTTCTTT. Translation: CASSRGGEDTEAFF.

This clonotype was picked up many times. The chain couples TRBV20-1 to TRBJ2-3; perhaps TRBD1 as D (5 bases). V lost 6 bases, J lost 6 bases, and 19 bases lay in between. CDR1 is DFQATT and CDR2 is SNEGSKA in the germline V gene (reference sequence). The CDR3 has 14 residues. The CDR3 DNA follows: TGCAGTGCGCACCGGCAGGGTGGGGCGGATACGCAGTATTTT. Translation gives CSAHRQGGADTQYF.